The 27 T cell receptor beta chains in this list originate from one sample, sequenced in a study of blood T cell repertoires in COVID-19. TCRdb's table, derived via immunoSEQ multiplex PCR, lists solely in-frame clones and lacks some. The table records approximately 87,000 clones, approximately 80% of them present only once. The sample comprised peripheral blood. Every receptor here comes from a woman aged 80 or over with acute or convalescent COVID-19.

The CDR3 DNA follows: TGTGCCAGCAGTCGCCTAGCGGGGGGGTCCTACGAGCAGTACTTC. Protein sequence: CASSRLAGGSYEQYF. This chain connects TRBV25-1 to TRBJ2-7; 12 bases line up with TRBD2. Germline V lookup: CDR1 MGHDK, CDR2 SYGVNS. V shed 5 bases and J 1 base; nucleotides not matched to a gene: 3. The CDR3 has 15 residues.

The chain carries TRBV3-1 (or the pseudogene TRBV3-2) and TRBJ1-5, with 9 bases matching TRBD1. The trim removed 2 bases at V and 1 base at J, leaving 3 bases unmatched. The CDR3 consists of 16 residues. The germline V gene has CDR1 LGHDT and CDR2 YNNKEL (reference sequence). The CDR3 region is CASSQSDRGSNQPQHF. The CDR3 DNA sequence: TGTGCCAGCAGCCAATCGGACAGGGGAAGCAATCAGCCCCAGCATTTT.

This rearrangement joins TRBV5-6 to TRBJ1-5; 9 bases are a match to TRBD1. V lost 5 bases and J lost 4; bases outside the gene matches: 4. The CDR3 consists of 14 residues. Germline values: CDR1 SGHDT, CDR2 YYEEEE. The CDR3 reads CASRLQGANQPQHF. CDR3 in DNA: TGTGCCAGCAGACTACAGGGGGCAAATCAGCCCCAGCATTTT. Together with reference TRBV5-6 and TRBJ1-5, the CDR3 gives the full variable domain: DAGVTQSPTHLIKTRGQQVTLRCSPKSGHDTVSWYQQALGQGPQFIFQYYEEEERQRGNFPDRFSGHQFPNYSSELNVNALLLGDSALYLCASRLQGANQPQHFGDGTRLSIL.

This clone was recorded once. The chain has TRBV5-4 and TRBJ2-3; 8 positions match TRBD1. Germline values: CDR1 SGHNT, CDR2 YYREEE (reference sequence). V trimming: 4 bases; J trimming: 6 bases; junction bases outside the gene matches: 7. This CDR3 is 14 amino acids long. DNA of the CDR3: TGTGCCAGCAGCACCGGACAGGGAAGGGATACGCAGTATTTT. The encoded protein is CASSTGQGRDTQYF.

The chain recombines TRBV19 with TRBJ2-1; 13 nucleotides match TRBD2. Looked up from germline, CDR1 is LNHDA and CDR2 is SQIVND (reference sequence). V was clipped by 0 bases and J by 6 bases; unmatched bases: 5. The CDR3 contains 17 residues. The CDR3 region has the DNA TGTGCCAGTAGTATAGAGATGGGACTAGCGGGGATCAATGAGCAGTTCTTC. It is translated as CASSIEMGLAGINEQFF.

This rearrangement joins TRBV10-1 to TRBJ1-5; no firm D call. V dropped 1 base and J dropped 7 bases, with 14 bases sitting between them. This CDR3 contains 15 residues. In germline, CDR1 is WNHNN, CDR2 SYGVQD (reference sequence). CDR3 DNA sequence: TGCGCCAGCAGTGAGTGGAGAGACGCTGGACAGCCCCAGCATTTT. This gives the protein CASSEWRDAGQPQHF.

The CDR3 protein is CASSLQGATNEKLFF. CDR3 DNA: TGTGCCAGCAGCCTCCAGGGGGCAACTAATGAAAAACTGTTTTTT. The V gene is TRBV21-1, the J gene TRBJ1-4; the D call TRBD1 from the table was never checked on the DNA. TRBV21-1 is marked as a pseudogene. The length of the CDR3 is 15 residues.

V gene TRBV7-2 combines with J gene TRBJ1-2; TRBD1 matches 8 bases. CDR1 SGHTA and CDR2 FQGNSA come from the germline V gene. The CDR3 sequence is 13 residues long. Trimming at V came to 5 bases and at J to 6 bases, leaving 5 bases not matched to a gene. DNA for the CDR3: TGTGCCAGCAGCCCCGGACAGGGCCATGGCTACACCTTC. It encodes CASSPGQGHGYTF.

The V call is TRBV4-2, the J call TRBJ2-5; possibly TRBD2 for D (5 bases). CDR3 length: 14 amino acids. The ends were cut back, 2 bases at V and 4 bases at J, with 11 bases in the middle. Germline CDR1 LGHNA, CDR2 YNFKEQ. CDR3 amino acids: CASSQFVEGETQYF. In nucleotides, the CDR3 is TGTGCCAGCAGCCAATTCGTCGAGGGAGAGACCCAGTACTTC.

V is TRBV4-3 and J is TRBJ2-1, with 8 bases that match TRBD2. Per germline, CDR1 LGHNA and CDR2 YSLEER. V trimming: 1 base; J trimming: 8 bases; junction bases outside the gene matches: 13. The CDR3 sequence is 17 residues long. CDR3 region: CASSQAPTGGGAHEQFF. CDR3 coding DNA: TGCGCCAGCAGCCAAGCCCCGACGGGGGGGGGCGCCCATGAGCAGTTCTTC.

The J gene is TRBJ2-7, the V gene TRBV29-1; D remains unclear. V was clipped by 6 bases and J by 0 bases, with 15 bases between them. This CDR3 has 14 amino acids. The germline V gene has CDR1 SQVTM and CDR2 ANQGSEA. CDR3 protein: CSVRPTLSSYEQYF. The CDR3 DNA follows: TGCAGCGTCCGCCCGACACTCAGCTCCTACGAGCAGTACTTC.

This rearrangement joins TRBV5-1 to TRBJ2-7, with 14 bases identical to TRBD2. This CDR3 has 17 residues. V shed 4 bases, J shed 3 bases, and the junction held 9 bases outside the gene matches. Germline loops: CDR1 SGHRS, CDR2 YFSETQ. CDR3 nucleotides: TGCGCCAGCAGCCTCCGGACTAGCGGGGGGCCTCTCTACGAGCAGTACTTC. This sequence encodes CASSLRTSGGPLYEQYF.

Notes on this clone: Mismatch with germline at one junction end may stem from a read error. The CDR3 loop reads CASSQGYWLIF. CDR3 coding DNA: TGTGCCAGCAGTCAGGGCTATTGGTTGATCTTC. The rearrangement uses TRBV6-5 and TRBJ2-1, with a possible D match to TRBD1 (5 bases). Germline assignment: CDR1 MNHEY and CDR2 SVGAGI. CDR3 length: 11 amino acids.

The chain employs TRBV11-2 and TRBJ2-3; TRBD2 is a possible D gene (5 bases). Trimming stripped 3 bases from V and 3 bases from J, with 19 bases between. The CDR3 length is 17 residues. Looked up from germline, CDR1 is SGHAT and CDR2 is FQNNGV. The CDR3 DNA is TGTGCCAGCAGCTTCTCTTCTCGGCTGCCGGGGACAGATACGCAGTATTTT. Translation gives CASSFSSRLPGTDTQYF.

V gene TRBV5-1 combines with J gene TRBJ1-1; D unresolved. Germline V CDR1 and CDR2: SGHRS, YFSETQ. Between the trimmed V and J ends, which lost 0 bases and 1 base, there was a span of 7 bases. This CDR3 is built from 14 residues. This chain's CDR3 is CASSLAARNTEAFF. The CDR3 DNA is TGCGCCAGCAGCTTGGCCGCCAGGAACACTGAAGCTTTCTTT.

The rearrangement links TRBV11-2 to TRBJ1-5, with 7 nucleotides matching TRBD1. Unmatched junction bases numbered 6, after V lost 1 base and J lost 6 bases. Germline V gene lookup returns CDR1 SGHAT and CDR2 FQNNGV. The CDR3 extends over 15 amino acids. Here the CDR3 reads CASSLARGPGQPQHF. CDR3 nucleotides: TGTGCCAGCAGCTTAGCTAGGGGGCCGGGTCAGCCCCAGCATTTT.

This clone was seen only once. This chain links TRBV18 with TRBJ1-4; 8 positions match TRBD1. CDR1 KGHSH and CDR2 LQKENI come from the germline V gene. This CDR3 has 17 amino acids. V lost 3 bases, J lost 8 bases, and 14 bases stayed unmatched. The CDR3 DNA reads as TGTGCCAGCTCACCCCGCCTCTTCGGACAGGGAGGCGAAAAACTGTTTTTT. Residues: CASSPRLFGQGGEKLFF.

V is TRBV29-1 and J is TRBJ1-1; D not resolved. V lost 1 base and J 1 base, leaving 13 bases between the germline ends. This CDR3 has 15 residues. Germline values: CDR1 SQVTM, CDR2 ANQGSEA. This CDR3 reads CSVEGYVGENTEAFF. For the CDR3, the DNA is TGCAGCGTTGAAGGATACGTCGGGGAGAACACTGAAGCTTTCTTT.

CDR3 sequence: CASSAGQGPQETQYF. CDR3 nucleotide sequence: TGTGCCAGCAGCGCCGGACAGGGCCCTCAAGAGACCCAGTACTTC. This chain connects TRBV9 to TRBJ2-5; TRBD1 aligns across 8 bases. Germline lookup yields CDR1 SGDLS and CDR2 YYNGEE. The V and J ends lost 3 bases and 2 bases, in that order; junction bases with no gene match: 6. This CDR3 has 15 residues.

V and J are TRBV6-5 and TRBJ1-5; the D gene is possibly TRBD1 (6 bases). The germline V and J ends were trimmed by 4 bases and 4 bases, with 11 bases remaining between them. CDR1 MNHEY and CDR2 SVGAGI come from the germline V gene. The CDR3 runs to 14 residues. The CDR3 loop reads CASSSRQENQPQHF. CDR3 coding DNA: TGTGCCAGCAGTTCTCGACAGGAGAATCAGCCCCAGCATTTT.

This clone was seen a single time. This chain joins TRBV7-3 and TRBJ1-1; D is uncertain. This CDR3 is 13 amino acids long. Per germline, CDR1 SGHTA and CDR2 FQGTGA. V lost 5 bases, J lost 0 bases, and 7 bases lay in between. Here the CDR3 reads CASSLRMNTEAFF. Here the CDR3 DNA reads TGTGCCAGCAGCCTGAGGATGAACACTGAAGCTTTCTTT. The complete variable domain, with remaining parts taken from reference TRBV7-3 and TRBJ1-1, reads GAGVSQTPSNKVTEKGKYVELRCDPISGHTALYWYRQSLGQGPEFLIYFQGTGAADDSGLPNDRFFAVRPEGSVSTLKIQRTERGDSAVYLCASSLRMNTEAFFGQGTRLTVV.

The rearrangement uses TRBV3-1 (or the pseudogene TRBV3-2) and TRBJ2-1, with 11 bases lining up with TRBD2. The CDR3 covers 15 residues. The V segment lost 6 bases and the J segment 7 bases; nucleotides outside the gene matches: 8. CDR1 is LGHDT, CDR2 YNNKEL, per germline (reference sequence). The CDR3 DNA follows: TGTGCCAGCAGTCCGCTAGCGGGGGGCCTAAATGAGCAGTTCTTC. As protein: CASSPLAGGLNEQFF.

This clone was seen once. The chain employs TRBV6-5 and TRBJ2-1, with a possible D match to TRBD1 (6 bases). This CDR3 has 13 amino acids. Looked up from germline, CDR1 is MNHEY and CDR2 is SVGAGI. V lost 6 bases and J lost 14, with 20 bases in between. CDR3 sequence (DNA): TGTGCCAGCAGGAAAACCTCCGTGGCAGGGGAGTTCTTC. This translates into CASRKTSVAGEFF.

This chain links TRBV19 with TRBJ1-1; possibly TRBD1 for D (5 bases). The CDR3 extends over 16 amino acids. CDR1 and CDR2 (germline): LNHDA, SQIVND (reference sequence). V shed 2 bases and J shed 0 bases, with 13 bases lying between them. CDR3 sequence (DNA): TGTGCCAGTAGTATATCGCAGACAGCCATGAACACTGAAGCTTTCTTT. This sequence encodes CASSISQTAMNTEAFF.

The rearrangement uses TRBV7-8 and TRBJ1-5; TRBD1 aligns across 8 bases. V trimming: 4 bases; J trimming: 5 bases; junction bases outside the gene matches: 7. Germline loops: CDR1 SGHVS, CDR2 FQNEAQ. CDR3 length: 15 amino acids. CDR3 DNA: TGTGCCAGCAGCTCCGGGGACAGGCGATATCAGCCCCAGCATTTT. It encodes CASSSGDRRYQPQHF.

This clone was found a few times. The genes are TRBV2 and TRBJ1-5; 7 positions agree with TRBD1. With V trimmed by 2 bases and J by 5 bases, 6 bases remained unmatched. Germline-derived CDR1 and CDR2 are SNHLY and FYNNEI. The CDR3 sequence is 15 residues long. The CDR3 reads CASSESGTVYQPQHF. Written as DNA, the CDR3 is TGTGCCAGCAGTGAAAGTGGGACAGTGTATCAGCCCCAGCATTTT.

This clone was observed a few times. The genes are TRBV6-4 and TRBJ1-2, with D hard to call. The germline V gene has CDR1 MRHNA and CDR2 SNTAGT. The CDR3 contains 15 residues. V shed 2 bases and J shed 0 bases, with 10 bases lying between them. The CDR3 loop reads CASSDVYQANYGYTF. CDR3 nucleotides: TGTGCCAGCAGTGACGTCTACCAGGCTAACTATGGCTACACCTTC.